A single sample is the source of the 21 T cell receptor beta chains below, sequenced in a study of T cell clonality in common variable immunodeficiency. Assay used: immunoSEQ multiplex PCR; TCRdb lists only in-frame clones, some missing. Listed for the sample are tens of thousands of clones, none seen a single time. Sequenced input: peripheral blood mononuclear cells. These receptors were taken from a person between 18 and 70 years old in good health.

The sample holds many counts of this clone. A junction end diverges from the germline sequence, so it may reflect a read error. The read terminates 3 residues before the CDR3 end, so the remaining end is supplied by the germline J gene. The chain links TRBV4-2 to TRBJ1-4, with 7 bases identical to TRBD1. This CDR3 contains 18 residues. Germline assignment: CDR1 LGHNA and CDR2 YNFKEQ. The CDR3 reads CASSQRLHTTGRNEKLFF. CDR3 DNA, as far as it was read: TGCGCCAGCAGCCAAAGGCTTCATACGACAGGGCGAAATGAAAAA.

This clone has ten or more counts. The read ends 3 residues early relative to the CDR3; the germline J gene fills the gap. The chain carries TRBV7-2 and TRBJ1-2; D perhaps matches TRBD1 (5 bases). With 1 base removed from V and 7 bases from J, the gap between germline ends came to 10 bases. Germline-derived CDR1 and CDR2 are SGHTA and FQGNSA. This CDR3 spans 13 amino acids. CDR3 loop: CASSLERGGGYTF. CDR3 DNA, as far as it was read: TGTGCCAGCAGCTTAGAGAGGGGTGGTGGC.

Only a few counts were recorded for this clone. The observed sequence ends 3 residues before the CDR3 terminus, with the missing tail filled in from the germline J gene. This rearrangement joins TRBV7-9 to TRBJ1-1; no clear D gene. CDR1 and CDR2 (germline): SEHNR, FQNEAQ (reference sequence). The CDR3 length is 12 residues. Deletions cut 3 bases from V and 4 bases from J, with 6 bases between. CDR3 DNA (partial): TGTGCCAGCAGCTTGAGGGCCACTGAA. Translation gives CASSLRATE. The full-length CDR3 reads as CASSLRATEAFF.

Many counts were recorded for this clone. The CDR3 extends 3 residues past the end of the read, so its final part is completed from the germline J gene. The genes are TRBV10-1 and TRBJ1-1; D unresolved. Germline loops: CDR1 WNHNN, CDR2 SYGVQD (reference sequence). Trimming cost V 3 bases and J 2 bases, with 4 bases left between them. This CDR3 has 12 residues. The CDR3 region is CASSDLNTEAFF. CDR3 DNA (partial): TGCGCCAGCAGTGACTTAAACACTGAA.

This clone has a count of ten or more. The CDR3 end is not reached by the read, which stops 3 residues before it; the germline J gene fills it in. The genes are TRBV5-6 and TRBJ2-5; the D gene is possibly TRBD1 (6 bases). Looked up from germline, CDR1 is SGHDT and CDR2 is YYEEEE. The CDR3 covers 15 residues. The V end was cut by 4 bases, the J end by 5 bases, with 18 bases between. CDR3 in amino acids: CASSPHRVLRETQYF. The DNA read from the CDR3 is TGTGCCAGCAGCCCCCACAGGGTACTTCGGGAGACC.

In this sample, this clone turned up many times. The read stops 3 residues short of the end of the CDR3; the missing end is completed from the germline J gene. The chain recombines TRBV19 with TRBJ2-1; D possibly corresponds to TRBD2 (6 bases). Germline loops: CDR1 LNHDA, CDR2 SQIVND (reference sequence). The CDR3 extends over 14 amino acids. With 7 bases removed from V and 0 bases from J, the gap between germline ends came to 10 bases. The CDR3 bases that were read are TGTGCCAGTACGGCGGGATTCTCCTACAATGAG. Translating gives CASTAGFSYNE. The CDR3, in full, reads CASTAGFSYNEQFF. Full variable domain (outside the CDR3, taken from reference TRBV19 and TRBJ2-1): DGGITQSPKYLFRKEGQNVTLSCEQNLNHDAMYWYRQDPGQGLRLIYYSQIVNDFQKGDIAEGYSVSREKKESFPLTVTSAQKNPTAFYLCASTAGFSYNEQFFGPGTRLTVL.

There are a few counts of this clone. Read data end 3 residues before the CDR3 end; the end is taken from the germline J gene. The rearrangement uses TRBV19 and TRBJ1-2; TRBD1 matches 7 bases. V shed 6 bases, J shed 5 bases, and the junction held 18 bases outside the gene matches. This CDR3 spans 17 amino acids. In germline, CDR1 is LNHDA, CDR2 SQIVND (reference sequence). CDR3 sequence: CASSLDLLGTATYGYTF. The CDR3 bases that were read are TGTGCCAGTAGCCTAGACCTTCTCGGGACAGCGACATATGGC.

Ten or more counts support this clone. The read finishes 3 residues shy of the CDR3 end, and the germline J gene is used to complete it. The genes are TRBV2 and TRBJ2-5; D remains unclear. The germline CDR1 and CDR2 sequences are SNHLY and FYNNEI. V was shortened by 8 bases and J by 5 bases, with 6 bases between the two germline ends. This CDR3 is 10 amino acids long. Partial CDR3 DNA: TGTGCCAGCGTCTCGGAGACC. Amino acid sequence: CASVSET. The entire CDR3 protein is CASVSETQYF. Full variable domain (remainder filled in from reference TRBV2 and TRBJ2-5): EPEVTQTPSHQVTQMGQEVILRCVPISNHLYFYWYRQILGQKVEFLVSFYNNEISEKSEIFDDQFSVERPDGSNFTLKIRSTKLEDSAMYFCASVSETQYFGPGTRLLVL.

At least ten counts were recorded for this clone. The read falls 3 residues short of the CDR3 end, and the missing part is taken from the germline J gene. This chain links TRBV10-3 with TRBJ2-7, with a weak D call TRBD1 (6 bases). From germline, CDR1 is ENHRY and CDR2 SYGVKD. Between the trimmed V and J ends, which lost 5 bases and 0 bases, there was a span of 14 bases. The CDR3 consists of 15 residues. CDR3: CAISQGTSSSYEQYF. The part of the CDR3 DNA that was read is TGTGCCATCAGTCAGGGGACGAGCAGCTCCTACGAG.

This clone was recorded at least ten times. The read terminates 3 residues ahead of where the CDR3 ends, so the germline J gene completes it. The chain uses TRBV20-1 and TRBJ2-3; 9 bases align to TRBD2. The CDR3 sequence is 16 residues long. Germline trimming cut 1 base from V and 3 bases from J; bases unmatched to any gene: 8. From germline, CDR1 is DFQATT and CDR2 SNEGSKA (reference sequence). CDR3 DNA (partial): TGCAGTGCTAGAGGGCTGGCGGGAGGGCGAACAGATACG. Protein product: CSARGLAGGRTDT. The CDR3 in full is CSARGLAGGRTDTQYF.

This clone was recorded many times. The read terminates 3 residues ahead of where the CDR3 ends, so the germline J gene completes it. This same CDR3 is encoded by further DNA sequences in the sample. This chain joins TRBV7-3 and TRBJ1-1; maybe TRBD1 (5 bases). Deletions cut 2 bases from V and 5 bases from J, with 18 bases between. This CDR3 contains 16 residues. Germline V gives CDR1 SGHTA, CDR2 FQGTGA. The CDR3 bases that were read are TGTGCCAGCAGCTTAGACATAAGGGGAAGAGAGACTGAA. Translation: CASSLDIRGRETE. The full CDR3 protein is CASSLDIRGRETEAFF.

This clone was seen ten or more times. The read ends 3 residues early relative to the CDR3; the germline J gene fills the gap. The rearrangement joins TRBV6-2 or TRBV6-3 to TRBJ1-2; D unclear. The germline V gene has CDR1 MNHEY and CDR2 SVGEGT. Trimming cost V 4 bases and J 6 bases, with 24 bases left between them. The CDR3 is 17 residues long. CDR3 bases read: TGTGCCAGCAGTTCCATACGGATACTGGTAAACTATAATGGC. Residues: CASSSIRILVNYNG. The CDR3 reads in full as CASSSIRILVNYNGYTF.

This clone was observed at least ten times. CDR3 loop: CSAPNRQGLGSPLHF. The sequenced part of the CDR3 DNA is TGCAGTGCTCCGAACCGACAGGGATTGGGATCACCC. The chain is built from TRBV20-1 and TRBJ1-6, with 7 nucleotides matching TRBD1. The read halts 3 residues ahead of the CDR3 end, with the missing end drawn from the germline J gene. The germline gives CDR1 DFQATT, CDR2 SNEGSKA (reference sequence). The CDR3 length is 15 residues. Germline trimming cut 5 bases from V and 10 bases from J; bases unmatched to any gene: 14.

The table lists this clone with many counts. The CDR3 loop reads CASSDSLARQAHSNYGYTF. The CDR3 DNA, read in part, is TGTGCCAGCAGTGATTCCCTGGCCCGACAGGCACACTCTAACTATGGC. This chain joins TRBV2 and TRBJ1-2; D possibly corresponds to TRBD1 (6 bases). The CDR3 end lies 3 residues beyond the end of the read and is filled in from the germline J gene. The V gene lost 3 bases and the J gene lost 0 bases, with 23 bases spanning the gap. The CDR3 has 19 amino acids. The germline V gene encodes CDR1 SNHLY and CDR2 FYNNEI. Looking up the rest from reference TRBV2 and TRBJ1-2 gives the full variable domain: EPEVTQTPSHQVTQMGQEVILRCVPISNHLYFYWYRQILGQKVEFLVSFYNNEISEKSEIFDDQFSVERPDGSNFTLKIRSTKLEDSAMYFCASSDSLARQAHSNYGYTFGSGTRLTVV.

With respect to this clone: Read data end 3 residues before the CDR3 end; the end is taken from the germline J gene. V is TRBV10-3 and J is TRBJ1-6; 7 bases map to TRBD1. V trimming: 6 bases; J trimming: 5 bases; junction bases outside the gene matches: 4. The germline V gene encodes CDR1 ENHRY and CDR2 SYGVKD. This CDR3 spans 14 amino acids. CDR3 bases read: TGTGCCATCAGCCCGGGACAGAATAATTCACCC. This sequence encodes CAISPGQNNSP. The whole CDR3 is CAISPGQNNSPLHF.

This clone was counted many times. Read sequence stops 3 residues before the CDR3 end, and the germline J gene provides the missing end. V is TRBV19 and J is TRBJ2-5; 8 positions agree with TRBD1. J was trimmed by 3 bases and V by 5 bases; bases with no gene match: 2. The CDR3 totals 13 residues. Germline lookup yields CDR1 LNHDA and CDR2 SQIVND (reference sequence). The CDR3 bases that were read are TGTGCCAGTAGTCCGACAGGGGAAGAGACC. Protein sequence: CASSPTGEET. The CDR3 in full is CASSPTGEETQYF. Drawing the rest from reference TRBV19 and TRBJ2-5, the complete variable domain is DGGITQSPKYLFRKEGQNVTLSCEQNLNHDAMYWYRQDPGQGLRLIYYSQIVNDFQKGDIAEGYSVSREKKESFPLTVTSAQKNPTAFYLCASSPTGEETQYFGPGTRLLVL.

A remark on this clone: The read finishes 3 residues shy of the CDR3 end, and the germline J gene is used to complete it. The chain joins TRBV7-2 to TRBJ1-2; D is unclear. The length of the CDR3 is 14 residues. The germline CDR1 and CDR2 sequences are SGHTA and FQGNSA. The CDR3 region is CASSLALADYDYTF. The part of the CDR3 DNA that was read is TGTGCCAGCAGCTTAGCGTTGGCAGACTACGAC.

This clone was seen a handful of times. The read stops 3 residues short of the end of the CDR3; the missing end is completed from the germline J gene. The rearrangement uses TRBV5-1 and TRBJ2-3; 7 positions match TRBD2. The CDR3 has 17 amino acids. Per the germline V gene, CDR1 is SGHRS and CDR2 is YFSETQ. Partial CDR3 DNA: TGCGCCAGCAGCTCCGCTGGGGGGAGCGGGGACGCCGAGACG. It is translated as CASSSAGGSGDAET. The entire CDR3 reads CASSSAGGSGDAETQYF.

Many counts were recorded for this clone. The CDR3 spells CASSLERGQGWKTEAFF. The part of the CDR3 DNA that was read is TGTGCCAGCAGCTTAGAGAGAGGCCAGGGGTGGAAAACTGAA. The chain carries TRBV7-8 and TRBJ1-1, with D perhaps TRBD1 (6 bases). The CDR3 end lies 3 residues beyond the end of the read and is filled in from the germline J gene. Germline V CDR1 and CDR2: SGHVS, FQNEAQ. This CDR3 contains 17 residues. Deletions cut 1 base from V and 5 bases from J, with 20 bases between.

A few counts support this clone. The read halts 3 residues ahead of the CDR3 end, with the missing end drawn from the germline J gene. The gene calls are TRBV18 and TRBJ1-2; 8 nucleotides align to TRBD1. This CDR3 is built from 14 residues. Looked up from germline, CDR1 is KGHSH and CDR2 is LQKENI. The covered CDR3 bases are TGTGCCAGCTCACCAAACAGGGGGGCCGACGAC. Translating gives CASSPNRGADD. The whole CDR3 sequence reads CASSPNRGADDYTF. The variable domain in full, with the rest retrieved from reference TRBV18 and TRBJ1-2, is NAGVMQNPRHLVRRRGQEARLRCSPMKGHSHVYWYRQLPEEGLKFMVYLQKENIIDESGMPKERFSAEFPKEGPSILRIQQVVRGDSAAYFCASSPNRGADDYTFGSGTRLTVV.

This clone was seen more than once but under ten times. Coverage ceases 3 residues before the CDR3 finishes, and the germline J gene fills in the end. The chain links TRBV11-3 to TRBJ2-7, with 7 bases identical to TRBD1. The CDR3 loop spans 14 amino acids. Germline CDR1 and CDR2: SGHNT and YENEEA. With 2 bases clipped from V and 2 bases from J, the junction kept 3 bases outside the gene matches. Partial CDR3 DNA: TGTGCCAGCAGCTTAACAGGGGAGACCTACGAG. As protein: CASSLTGETYE. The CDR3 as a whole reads CASSLTGETYEQYF.